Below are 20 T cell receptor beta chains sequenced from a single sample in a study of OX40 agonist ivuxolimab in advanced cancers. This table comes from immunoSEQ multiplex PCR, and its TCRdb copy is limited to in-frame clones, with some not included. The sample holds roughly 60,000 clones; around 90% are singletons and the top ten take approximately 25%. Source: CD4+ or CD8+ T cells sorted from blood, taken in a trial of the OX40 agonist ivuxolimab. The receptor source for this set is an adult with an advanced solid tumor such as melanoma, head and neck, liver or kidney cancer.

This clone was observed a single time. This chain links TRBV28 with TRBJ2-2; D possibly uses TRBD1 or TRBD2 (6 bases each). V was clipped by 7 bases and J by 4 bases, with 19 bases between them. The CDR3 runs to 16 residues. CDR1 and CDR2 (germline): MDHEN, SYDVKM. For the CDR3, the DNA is TGTGCCAGCACACATCCCGGGGGCTGGGTCACCGGGGAGCTGTTTTTT. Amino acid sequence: CASTHPGGWVTGELFF.

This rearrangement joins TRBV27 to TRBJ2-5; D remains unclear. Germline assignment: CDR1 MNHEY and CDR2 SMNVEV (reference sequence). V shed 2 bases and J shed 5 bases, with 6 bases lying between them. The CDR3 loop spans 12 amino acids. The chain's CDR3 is CASSLNGETQYF. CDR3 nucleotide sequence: TGTGCCAGCAGTTTAAACGGGGAGACCCAGTACTTC.

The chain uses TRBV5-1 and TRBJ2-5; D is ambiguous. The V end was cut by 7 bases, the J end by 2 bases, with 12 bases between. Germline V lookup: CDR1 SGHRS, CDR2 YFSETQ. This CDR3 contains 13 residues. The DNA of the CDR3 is TGCGCCAGCTCCGGCCAGCCTCAAGAGACCCAGTACTTC. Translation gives CASSGQPQETQYF.

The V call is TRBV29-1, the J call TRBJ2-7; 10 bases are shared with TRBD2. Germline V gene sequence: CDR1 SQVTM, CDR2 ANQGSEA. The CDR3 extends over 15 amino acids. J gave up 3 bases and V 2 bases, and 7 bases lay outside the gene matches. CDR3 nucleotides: TGCAGCGTTGAATTCGAACTAGCGGGAAACTACGAGCAGTACTTC. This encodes CSVEFELAGNYEQYF.

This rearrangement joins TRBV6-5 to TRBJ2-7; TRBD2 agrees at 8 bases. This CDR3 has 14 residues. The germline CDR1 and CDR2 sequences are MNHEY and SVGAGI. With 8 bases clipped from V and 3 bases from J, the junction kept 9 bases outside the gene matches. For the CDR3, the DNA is TGTGCCAGCGGCCAGGGGACTAGGGGCTACGAGCAGTACTTC. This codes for CASGQGTRGYEQYF.

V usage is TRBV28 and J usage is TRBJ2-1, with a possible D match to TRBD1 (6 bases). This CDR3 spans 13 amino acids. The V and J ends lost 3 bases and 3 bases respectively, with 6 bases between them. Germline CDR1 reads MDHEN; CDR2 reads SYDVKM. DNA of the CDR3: TGTGCCAGCAGTTTGGACAGCTACAATGAGCAGTTCTTC. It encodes CASSLDSYNEQFF.

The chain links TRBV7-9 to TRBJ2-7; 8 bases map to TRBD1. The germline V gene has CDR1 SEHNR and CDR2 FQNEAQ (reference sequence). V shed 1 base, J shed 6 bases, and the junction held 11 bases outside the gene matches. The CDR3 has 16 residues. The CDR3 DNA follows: TGTGCCAGCAGCTTAGTTAGGGGCCAGGGGGCATCCGAGCAGTACTTC. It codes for CASSLVRGQGASEQYF.

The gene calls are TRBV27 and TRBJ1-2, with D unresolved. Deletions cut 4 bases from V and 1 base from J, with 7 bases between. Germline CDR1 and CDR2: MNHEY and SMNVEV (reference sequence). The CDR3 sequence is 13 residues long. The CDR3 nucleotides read TGTGCCAGCAGTTACCGGGATAACTATGGCTACACCTTC. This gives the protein CASSYRDNYGYTF.

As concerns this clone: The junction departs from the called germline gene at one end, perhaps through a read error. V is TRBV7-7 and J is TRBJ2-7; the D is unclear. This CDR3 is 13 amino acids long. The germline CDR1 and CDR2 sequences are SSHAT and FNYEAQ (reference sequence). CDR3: CASSLGNSYEQYF. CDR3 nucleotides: TGTGCTAGCAGCTTAGGGAACTCCTACGAGCAGTACTTC.

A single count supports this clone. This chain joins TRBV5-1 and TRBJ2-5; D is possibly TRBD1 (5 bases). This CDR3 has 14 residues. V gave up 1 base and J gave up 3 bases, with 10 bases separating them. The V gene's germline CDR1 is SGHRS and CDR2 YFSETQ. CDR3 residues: CASSLTWGEETQYF. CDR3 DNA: TGCGCCAGCAGCTTGACCTGGGGCGAAGAGACCCAGTACTTC.

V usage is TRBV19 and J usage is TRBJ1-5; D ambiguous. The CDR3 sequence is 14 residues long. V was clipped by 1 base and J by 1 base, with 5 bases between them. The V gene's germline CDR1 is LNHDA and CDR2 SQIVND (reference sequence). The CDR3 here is CASSIVGSNQPQHF. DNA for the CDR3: TGTGCCAGTAGTATAGTGGGGAGCAATCAGCCCCAGCATTTT.

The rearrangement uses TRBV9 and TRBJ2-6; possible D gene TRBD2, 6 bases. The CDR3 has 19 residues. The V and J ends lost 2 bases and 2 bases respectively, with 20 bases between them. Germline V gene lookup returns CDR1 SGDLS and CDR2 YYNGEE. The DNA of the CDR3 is TGTGCCAGCAGCGTGCCCTGGGACCGGCCGGGGGCTGGGGCCAACGTCCTGACTTTC. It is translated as CASSVPWDRPGAGANVLTF.

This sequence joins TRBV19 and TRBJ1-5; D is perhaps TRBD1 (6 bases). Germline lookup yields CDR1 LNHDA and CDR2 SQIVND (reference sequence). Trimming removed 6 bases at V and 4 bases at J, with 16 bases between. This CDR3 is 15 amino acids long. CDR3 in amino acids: CASSDGTTSNQPQHF. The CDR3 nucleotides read TGTGCCAGTAGCGACGGGACAACTTCGAATCAGCCCCAGCATTTT.

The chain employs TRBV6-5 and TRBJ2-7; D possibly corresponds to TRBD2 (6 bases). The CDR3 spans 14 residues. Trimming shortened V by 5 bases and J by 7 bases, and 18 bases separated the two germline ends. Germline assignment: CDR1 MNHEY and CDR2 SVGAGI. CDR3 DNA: TGTGCCAGCAGTCCTTGGACTACCCCAGGGGAGCAGTACTTC. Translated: CASSPWTTPGEQYF.

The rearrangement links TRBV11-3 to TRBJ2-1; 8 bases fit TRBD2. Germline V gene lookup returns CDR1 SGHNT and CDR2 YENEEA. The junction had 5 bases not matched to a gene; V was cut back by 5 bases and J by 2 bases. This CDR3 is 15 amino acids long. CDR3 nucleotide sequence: TGTGCCAGCAGCAGCGGGAGAAACACCTACAATGAGCAGTTCTTC. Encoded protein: CASSSGRNTYNEQFF.

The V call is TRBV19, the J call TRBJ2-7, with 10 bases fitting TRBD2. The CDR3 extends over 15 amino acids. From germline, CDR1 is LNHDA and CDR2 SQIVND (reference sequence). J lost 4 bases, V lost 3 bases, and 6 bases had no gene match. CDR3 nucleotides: TGTGCCAGTAGTATCACCGCTAGCGGGAGATACGAGCAGTACTTC. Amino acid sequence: CASSITASGRYEQYF. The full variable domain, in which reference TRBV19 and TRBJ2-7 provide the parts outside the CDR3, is DGGITQSPKYLFRKEGQNVTLSCEQNLNHDAMYWYRQDPGQGLRLIYYSQIVNDFQKGDIAEGYSVSREKKESFPLTVTSAQKNPTAFYLCASSITASGRYEQYFGPGTRLTVT.

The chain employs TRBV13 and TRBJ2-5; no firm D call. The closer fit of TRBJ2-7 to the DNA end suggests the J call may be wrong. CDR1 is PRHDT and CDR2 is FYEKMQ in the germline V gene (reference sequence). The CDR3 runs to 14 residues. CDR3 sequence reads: CASSLGGPYYEQYF. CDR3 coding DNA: TGTGCCAGCAGCTTAGGGGGCCCCTACTACGAGCAGTACTTC.

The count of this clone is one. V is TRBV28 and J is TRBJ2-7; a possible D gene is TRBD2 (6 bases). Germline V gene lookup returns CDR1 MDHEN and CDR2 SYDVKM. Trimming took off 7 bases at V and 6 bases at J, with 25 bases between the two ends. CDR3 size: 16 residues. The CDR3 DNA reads TGTGCCAGCACCCGCCTCGGGGAGCGGGTCCTCGGCGAGCAGTACTTC. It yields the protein CASTRLGERVLGEQYF.

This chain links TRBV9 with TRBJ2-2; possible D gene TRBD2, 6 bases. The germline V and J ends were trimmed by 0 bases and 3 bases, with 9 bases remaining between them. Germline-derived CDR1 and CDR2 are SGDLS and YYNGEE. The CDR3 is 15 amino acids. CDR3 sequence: CASSVDGSDTGELFF. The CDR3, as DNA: TGTGCCAGCAGCGTAGACGGGAGTGACACCGGGGAGCTGTTTTTT. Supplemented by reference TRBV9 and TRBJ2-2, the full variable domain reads DSGVTQTPKHLITATGQRVTLRCSPRSGDLSVYWYQQSLDQGLQFLIQYYNGEERAKGNILERFSAQQFPDLHSELNLSSLELGDSALYFCASSVDGSDTGELFFGEGSRLTVL.

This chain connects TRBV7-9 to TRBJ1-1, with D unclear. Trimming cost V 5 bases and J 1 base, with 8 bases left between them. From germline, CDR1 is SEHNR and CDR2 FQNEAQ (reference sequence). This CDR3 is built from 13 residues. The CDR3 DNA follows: TGTGCCAGCAGCACCCCCGGGAACACTGAAGCTTTCTTT. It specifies CASSTPGNTEAFF.